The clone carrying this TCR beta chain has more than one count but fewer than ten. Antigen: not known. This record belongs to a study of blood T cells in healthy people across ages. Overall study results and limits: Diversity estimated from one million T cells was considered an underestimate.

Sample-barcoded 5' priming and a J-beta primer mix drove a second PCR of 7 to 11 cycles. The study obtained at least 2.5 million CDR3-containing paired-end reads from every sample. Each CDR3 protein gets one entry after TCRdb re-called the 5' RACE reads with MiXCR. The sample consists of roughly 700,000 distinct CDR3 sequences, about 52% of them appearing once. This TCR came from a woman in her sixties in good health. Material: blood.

Written as DNA, the CDR3 is TGTGCCAGCAGGCGAACAGGGGGCACTGAAGCTTTCTTT. As protein: CASRRTGGTEAFF. The chain joins TRBV6-2 or TRBV6-3 to TRBJ1-1; 8 nucleotides line up with TRBD1. The CDR3 length is 13 residues. Trimming at V came to 6 bases and at J to 4 bases, leaving 4 bases not matched to a gene. Per germline, CDR1 MNHEY and CDR2 SVGEGT.